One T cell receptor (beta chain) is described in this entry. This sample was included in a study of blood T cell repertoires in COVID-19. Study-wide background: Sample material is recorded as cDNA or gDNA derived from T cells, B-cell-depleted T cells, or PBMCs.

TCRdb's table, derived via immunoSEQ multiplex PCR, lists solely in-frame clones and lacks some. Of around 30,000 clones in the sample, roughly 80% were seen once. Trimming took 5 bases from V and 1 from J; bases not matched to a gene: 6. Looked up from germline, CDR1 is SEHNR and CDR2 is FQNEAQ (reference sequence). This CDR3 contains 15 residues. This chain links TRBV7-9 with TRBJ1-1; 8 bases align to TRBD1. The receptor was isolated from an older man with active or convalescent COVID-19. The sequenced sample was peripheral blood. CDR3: CASSMDRARNTEAFF. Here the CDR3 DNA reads TGTGCCAGCAGCATGGACAGGGCGCGGAACACTGAAGCTTTCTTT.